These 9 T cell receptor beta chains were sequenced from one sample in a study of cytomegalovirus exposure and HLA in healthy donors. Only in-frame clones appear in the TCRdb table, and some are missing; sequencing was by immunoSEQ multiplex PCR. This sample yields roughly 330,000 clones, of which roughly 87% are seen a single time; about 1% belongs to the top ten. Material: PBMCs. Receptors were obtained from a woman aged 25 to 39 in good health and CMV-seropositive.

The chain joins TRBV2 to TRBJ2-7, with TRBD1 as a possible D gene (5 bases). Looked up from germline, CDR1 is SNHLY and CDR2 is FYNNEI. Trimming stripped 6 bases from V and 2 bases from J, with 20 bases between. This CDR3 spans 16 amino acids. The chain's CDR3 is CASRYNRLPPPYEQYF. Here the CDR3 DNA reads TGTGCCAGCAGGTACAACAGGTTACCACCTCCCTACGAGCAGTACTTC.

CDR3 sequence reads: CAWRDRGLYNSPLHF. CDR3 in DNA: TGTGCCTGGAGGGACAGGGGTCTCTATAATTCACCCCTCCACTTT. The chain uses TRBV30 and TRBJ1-6; 9 nucleotides agree with TRBD1. CDR1 and CDR2 (germline): GTSNPN, SVGIG (reference sequence). The CDR3 consists of 15 residues. The V segment lost 3 bases and the J segment 3 bases; nucleotides outside the gene matches: 3.

The chain joins TRBV2 to TRBJ2-7; 8 bases are shared with TRBD2. V lost 5 bases to trimming and J lost 3 bases; unmatched junction nucleotides: 12. CDR3 length equals 16 residues. CDR1 SNHLY and CDR2 FYNNEI come from the germline V gene. CDR3: CASSIPSGGLNYEQYF. Written as DNA, the CDR3 is TGTGCCAGCAGTATACCCAGCGGGGGACTAAACTACGAGCAGTACTTC.

The V call is TRBV13, the J call TRBJ1-2; tentatively, D is TRBD1 (5 bases). This CDR3 has 14 amino acids. V lost 5 bases, J lost 4 bases, and 14 bases lay in between. Germline V lookup: CDR1 PRHDT, CDR2 FYEKMQ (reference sequence). CDR3 region: CASSPVQGRYGYTF. The CDR3 coding sequence is TGTGCCAGCAGCCCCGTCCAGGGTCGCTATGGCTACACCTTC.

CDR3 DNA sequence: TGCGCCAGCAGCCCGACAGGGGGGGGATTGAACACTGAAGCTTTCTTT. Protein sequence: CASSPTGGGLNTEAFF. This chain uses TRBV5-1 with TRBJ1-1, with 9 bases lining up with TRBD1. The CDR3 consists of 16 residues. Trimming cost V 4 bases and J 0 bases; bases outside gene matches: 7. Germline V gene sequence: CDR1 SGHRS, CDR2 YFSETQ.

The chain couples TRBV30 to TRBJ1-5; the match to TRBD1 covers 7 bases. CDR3 size: 14 residues. Germline V gene lookup returns CDR1 GTSNPN and CDR2 SVGIG (reference sequence). V dropped 2 bases and J dropped 2; count of bases not matched to a gene: 3. The CDR3 loop is CAWSLDRGNQPQHF. The DNA of the CDR3 is TGTGCCTGGAGTCTCGACAGGGGCAATCAGCCCCAGCATTTT.

This rearrangement joins TRBV6-5 to TRBJ2-7, with D unresolved. There are 11 residues in the CDR3. Between the trimmed V and J ends, which lost 2 bases and 3 bases, there was a span of 2 bases. The germline V gene encodes CDR1 MNHEY and CDR2 SVGAGI. For the CDR3, the DNA is TGTGCCAGCAGTTACGACTACGAGCAGTACTTC. Translating it yields CASSYDYEQYF.

The genes are TRBV7-3 and TRBJ2-2, with D possibly matching TRBD1 (5 bases). CDR3 length: 17 amino acids. The germline V and J ends were trimmed by 4 bases and 0 bases, with 15 bases remaining between them. Germline-derived CDR1 and CDR2 are SGHTA and FQGTGA. The CDR3 DNA sequence: TGTGCCAGCAGCTCTCGGACATTTTCCGCGAACACCGGGGAGCTGTTTTTT. Protein product: CASSSRTFSANTGELFF.

The chain joins TRBV9 to TRBJ1-4; a possible D gene is TRBD1 (6 bases). Looked up from germline, CDR1 is SGDLS and CDR2 is YYNGEE. The CDR3 consists of 14 residues. V was clipped by 3 bases and J by 4 bases, with 10 bases between them. CDR3 amino acids: CASSADSINEKLFF. The CDR3 nucleotides are TGTGCCAGCAGCGCGGACAGCATTAATGAAAAACTGTTTTTT. The full variable domain, with the rest looked up from reference TRBV9 and TRBJ1-4, is DSGVTQTPKHLITATGQRVTLRCSPRSGDLSVYWYQQSLDQGLQFLIQYYNGEERAKGNILERFSAQQFPDLHSELNLSSLELGDSALYFCASSADSINEKLFFGSGTQLSVL.